One sample yielded the 18 T cell receptor beta chains listed below, sequenced in a study of blood T cells in healthy people across ages. The use of a sample-barcoded 5' primer and a J-beta primer mix characterized a second PCR of roughly 7 to 11 cycles. From the 5' RACE reads, TCRdb called clonotypes with MiXCR, one entry per CDR3 protein. The table lists about 770,000 distinct CDR3 sequences, around 45% of them singletons. Input material: blood. These receptors originate from a man aged 60 to 69 in good health.

This clonotype was seen many times. The gene calls are TRBV12-3 or TRBV12-4 and TRBJ2-7, with no clear D. This CDR3 comprises 12 residues. V lost 5 bases to trimming and J lost 7 bases, with 12 bases between them. DNA of the CDR3: TGTGCCAGCAGTCCTCGGGTGAGAGAGCAGTACTTC. It is translated as CASSPRVREQYF.

This rearrangement joins TRBV11-3 to TRBJ2-7; D may be TRBD1 (6 bases). With the DNA end fitting TRBJ2-5 better, the J assignment may be wrong. Germline V gene sequence: CDR1 SGHNT, CDR2 YENEEA. The CDR3 totals 15 residues. The CDR3 nucleotides are TGTGCCAGCAGCTTAGAAGCAGGGGTCGGGGAGACCCAGTACTTC. It specifies CASSLEAGVGETQYF.

This clonotype appeared a few times. The genes are TRBV6-6 and TRBJ1-2, with TRBD1 as a possible D gene (6 bases). The V end lost 5 bases, the J end lost 2 bases, and 9 bases lay between the germline ends. Germline lookup yields CDR1 MNHNY and CDR2 SVGAGI (reference sequence). The length of the CDR3 is 13 residues. The CDR3 loop is CASSKQGNYGYTF. The CDR3 bases are TGTGCCAGCAGTAAACAGGGAAACTATGGCTACACCTTC.

The rearrangement links TRBV20-1 to TRBJ2-7, with TRBD1 matching 7 bases. After removal of 1 base from V and 7 bases from J, the junction contained 4 bases not matched to a gene. CDR1 and CDR2 (germline): DFQATT, SNEGSKA (reference sequence). CDR3 length: 12 amino acids. In DNA form, the CDR3 reads TGCAGTGCTAGAGCAACAGGGGCTGAGCAGTACTTC. Translation gives CSARATGAEQYF.

This clonotype was seen only a few times. The rearrangement joins TRBV28 to TRBJ1-4, with 7 bases fitting TRBD1. The junction had 4 bases not matched to a gene; V was cut back by 6 bases and J by 3 bases. Germline V gene lookup returns CDR1 MDHEN and CDR2 SYDVKM. CDR3 length: 14 amino acids. The CDR3 coding sequence is TGTGCCAGCAGCATCGGGACAGCTAATGAAAAACTGTTTTTT. Amino acids: CASSIGTANEKLFF. Together with reference TRBV28 and TRBJ1-4, the CDR3 gives the full variable domain: DVKVTQSSRYLVKRTGEKVFLECVQDMDHENMFWYRQDPGLGLRLIYFSYDVKMKEKGDIPEGYSVSREKKERFSLILESASTNQTSMYLCASSIGTANEKLFFGSGTQLSVL.

This CDR3 reads CASSLTGGLQDTQYF. In DNA form, the CDR3 reads TGTGCCAGCAGCTTAACGGGGGGCCTTCAAGATACGCAGTATTTT. This sequence joins TRBV7-3 and TRBJ2-3; D is perhaps TRBD1 or TRBD2 (6 bases each). Germline V CDR1 and CDR2: SGHTA, FQGTGA. This CDR3 region has 15 residues. V lost 0 bases and J 5 bases, leaving 12 bases between the germline ends.

This clonotype was counted once. This chain links TRBV7-2 with TRBJ2-7, with a possible D match to TRBD2 (7 bases). V lost 4 bases and J 2 bases, leaving 12 bases between the germline ends. Germline CDR1 is SGHTA and CDR2 is FQGNSA. The CDR3 length is 14 residues. CDR3 sequence: CASSSRGAAYEQYF. In DNA form, the CDR3 reads TGTGCCAGCAGCTCACGGGGGGCCGCCTACGAGCAGTACTTC.

This sequence joins TRBV4-3 and TRBJ2-3, with TRBD1 matching 8 bases. Germline V gene sequence: CDR1 LGHNA, CDR2 YSLEER. J was trimmed by 6 bases and V by 4 bases; bases with no gene match: 9. The CDR3 extends over 15 amino acids. CDR3 nucleotide sequence: TGCGCCAGCAGCCCAAAAGGACAGGGAATCGATACGCAGTATTTT. As protein: CASSPKGQGIDTQYF.

The chain employs TRBV2 and TRBJ2-5; possibly TRBD1 or TRBD2 for D (5 bases each). TRBJ2-7 explains the end of the DNA better; the J call may be wrong. This CDR3 contains 12 residues. Germline V gene lookup returns CDR1 SNHLY and CDR2 FYNNEI. The DNA of the CDR3 is TGTGCCAGCAGAGGGGAGAGTCTCGAGCAGTACTTC. It encodes CASRGESLEQYF.

This clonotype was recorded a few times. V usage is TRBV6-1 and J usage is TRBJ2-2, with D hard to call. Trimming took off 7 bases at V and 0 bases at J, with 15 bases between the two ends. The CDR3 spans 16 residues. Germline V lookup: CDR1 MNHNS, CDR2 SASEGT. This CDR3 reads CASILDPRTNTGELFF. CDR3 coding DNA: TGTGCCAGCATCTTGGATCCACGGACGAACACCGGGGAGCTGTTTTTT.

The CDR3 region is CASSFSLDRGYEQYF. The CDR3 DNA follows: TGTGCCAGCAGCTTCAGTTTGGACAGGGGGTACGAGCAGTACTTC. The chain joins TRBV7-2 to TRBJ2-7; 10 positions match TRBD1. J lost 4 bases, V lost 3 bases, and 6 bases had no gene match. Germline V gives CDR1 SGHTA, CDR2 FQGNSA. This CDR3 is built from 15 residues.

The chain carries TRBV12-3 or TRBV12-4 and TRBJ1-2; D gene ambiguous. The CDR3 has 15 residues. The V and J ends lost 10 bases and 0 bases respectively, with 18 bases between them. Here the CDR3 reads CAILPGERTNYGYTF. CDR3 DNA sequence: TGTGCCATCTTACCTGGGGAGAGAACTAACTATGGCTACACCTTC.

The rearrangement links TRBV7-2 to TRBJ1-2; 7 nucleotides align to TRBD1. From germline, CDR1 is SGHTA and CDR2 FQGNSA. J gave up 4 bases and V 1 base, and 18 bases lay outside the gene matches. The CDR3 sequence is 19 residues long. The CDR3 loop reads CASSLVPLSRDSHSYGYTF. The CDR3 nucleotides are TGTGCCAGCAGCTTAGTTCCTCTCTCCCGGGACAGCCACTCCTATGGCTACACCTTC.

The chain uses TRBV5-1 and TRBJ1-2; TRBD1 matches at 9 bases. The trim removed 4 bases at V and 1 base at J, leaving 8 bases unmatched. Per germline, CDR1 SGHRS and CDR2 YFSETQ. The CDR3 totals 16 residues. DNA of the CDR3: TGCGCCAGCAGCCCGGGACAGGGAGGAGTTAACTATGGCTACACCTTC. It translates to CASSPGQGGVNYGYTF.

This CDR3 is CASSPQGRLDTGELFF. The CDR3 DNA reads TGTGCCAGCTCACCTCAGGGAAGACTAGACACCGGGGAGCTGTTTTTT. V gene TRBV18 combines with J gene TRBJ2-2, with D possibly being TRBD2 (6 bases). CDR3 length: 16 residues. Germline V gives CDR1 KGHSH, CDR2 LQKENI. V was shortened by 3 bases and J by 3 bases, with 14 bases between the two germline ends.

The V call is TRBV5-6, the J call TRBJ2-7; 7 bases are a match to TRBD1. The DNA end lines up better with TRBJ2-5; the J call may be wrong. The CDR3 is 15 residues long. The V gene's germline CDR1 is SGHDT and CDR2 YYEEEE. The CDR3 DNA reads TGTGCCAGCCGACCATGGACAGGCCTCCGGGGGACCCAGTACTTC. This sequence encodes CASRPWTGLRGTQYF.

This clonotype was found a few times. The chain combines TRBV11-3 with TRBJ2-7, with D tentatively TRBD2 (5 bases). Looked up from germline, CDR1 is SGHNT and CDR2 is YENEEA. The CDR3 totals 14 residues. The ends were cut back, 6 bases at V and 5 bases at J, with 17 bases in the middle. CDR3 sequence: CASSTRGNYHEQYF. The CDR3 coding sequence is TGTGCCAGCAGTACGAGAGGGAACTACCACGAGCAGTACTTC.

This clonotype came up a few times. The chain carries TRBV5-1 and TRBJ2-1; 9 positions agree with TRBD2. The J segment lost 7 bases and the V segment lost 7 bases, leaving 12 bases of the junction unmatched. The CDR3 loop spans 15 amino acids. Germline V gene lookup returns CDR1 SGHRS and CDR2 YFSETQ. The CDR3 region is CASRSGGGGANEQFF. The DNA for the CDR3 is TGCGCCAGCCGTTCGGGCGGCGGGGGGGCAAATGAGCAGTTCTTC.